This T cell receptor (beta chain) was recorded in a study of blood T cell repertoires in COVID-19. The V and J ends lost 7 bases and 4 bases respectively, with 21 bases between them. Germline loops: CDR1 MNHEY, CDR2 SMNVEV (reference sequence). The CDR3 contains 16 residues. Method: immunoSEQ multiplex PCR; TCRdb's copy keeps in-frame clones and lacks some. Among more than 200,000 clones, roughly 90% were seen once, and the ten largest hold approximately 2%. The chain couples TRBV27 to TRBJ2-3; unclear D gene. Sequencing was done on a sample of peripheral blood. This clonotype was sampled from a man aged 25 to 45 with active or convalescent COVID-19. The CDR3 region is CASTPSWAFRSDTQYF. The CDR3 nucleotides read TGTGCCAGCACGCCCTCATGGGCGTTCCGGTCAGATACGCAGTATTTT.